These T cell receptor beta chains were read from a single sample in a study of shared clonotypes between healthy human individuals. Assay: immunoSEQ multiplex PCR; the TCRdb copy retains only in-frame clones and omits some. Among roughly 660,000 clones listed, 90% were seen once. Source material: memory CD8+ T cells from PBMCs. These receptors all come from a man aged 18 to 30 in good health. Some clones in this sample may be carry-over from other donors' samples. CDR3s include the opening cysteine and the closing phenylalanine or tryptophan. The D gene is left open where the match is weak. Size is stated for part of the rows, as once, few or many counts, or as a class when the clone is expanded.

j_call | clone_size | v_call | d_call | cdr3_nt | cdr3_aa
TRBJ1-2 | few | TRBV5-6 | NA | TGTGCCAGCAGCGATGACAGTTCCGACCGATATGGCTACACCTTC | CASSDDSSDRYGYTF
TRBJ2-7 | NA | TRBV19 | TRBD1 | TGTGCCAGTAGTTCGACAGGGTCCTACGAGCAGTACTTC | CASSSTGSYEQYF
TRBJ2-3 | NA | TRBV19 | NA | TGTGCCACACAATTTAGGGACCGCCTTAGGGATACGCAGTATTTT | CATQFRDRLRDTQYF
TRBJ1-1 | NA | TRBV5-1 | NA | TGCGCCAGCAGCTCCTCCGAGAACACTGAAGCTTTCTTT | CASSSSENTEAFF
TRBJ2-2 | NA | TRBV7-9 | TRBD2 | TGTGCCAGCAGCTTAGAGGGCAGCGGGAGAAACACCGGGGAGCTGTTTTTT | CASSLEGSGRNTGELFF
TRBJ2-7 | NA | TRBV9 | NA | TGTGCCAGCAGCGGGAGAGACCACTACGAGCAGTACTTC | CASSGRDHYEQYF
TRBJ1-3 | NA | TRBV23-1 | NA | TGCGCCAGCAGTCAATGGTGGTCCGGTGTGGGGTGTTCTGGAAACACCATATATTTT | CASSQWWSGVGCSGNTIYF
TRBJ2-7 | NA | TRBV4-1 | TRBD2 | TGCGCCAGCAGCCCGCGCGGCGGGGGACGCTACGAGCAGTACTTC | CASSPRGGGRYEQYF
TRBJ1-1 | NA | TRBV6-5 | NA | TGTGCCAGCAGTCCCAGTGTTGAGAGCACTGAAGCTTTCTTT | CASSPSVESTEAFF
TRBJ1-5 | NA | TRBV27 | NA | TGTGCCAGCAGTCCTTTGGCCGACAGTAGCAATCAGCCCCAGCATTTT | CASSPLADSSNQPQHF
TRBJ1-2 | NA | TRBV21-1 | NA | TGTGCCAGCAGCAATCCCGTAGCAGGGGGTTGTGGCTACACCTTC | CASSNPVAGGCGYTF
TRBJ2-1 | NA | TRBV27 | TRBD2 | TGTGCCAGCAGTTTATCAGCGGGAGAGTCCCCCAATGAGCAGTTCTTC | CASSLSAGESPNEQFF
TRBJ2-5 | NA | TRBV13 | NA | TGTGCCAGCTCCACTAGGGAAGGGGAGACCCAGTACTTC | CASSTREGETQYF
TRBJ1-1 | NA | TRBV9 | TRBD1 | TGTGCCAGCAGCCCCCAGGGACAGGGGCCGAACACTGAAGCTTTCTTT | CASSPQGQGPNTEAFF
TRBJ2-7 | NA | TRBV6-1 | NA | TGTGCCAGCAGTGAAGGACGGATACTCTACGAGCAGTACTTC | CASSEGRILYEQYF
TRBJ2-3 | NA | TRBV7-9 | NA | TGTGCCAGCTATGGAACAAGCCGCACAGATACGCAGTATTTT | CASYGTSRTDTQYF
TRBJ2-7 | NA | TRBV27 | NA | TGTGCCAGCAGTTTCAGGGGAGGTAGCGAGCAGTACTTC | CASSFRGGSEQYF
TRBJ2-7 | NA | TRBV15 | NA | TGTGCCACCAGCAGACAGTTAGATGACCCGGCCGGGCAGTACTTC | CATSRQLDDPAGQYF
TRBJ2-2 | NA | TRBV27 | NA | TGTGCCAGCAGTTTATCACCCCGGGGCCGGGAGCTGTTTTTT | CASSLSPRGRELFF
TRBJ1-3 | NA | TRBV4-2 | NA | TGTGCCAGCAGCCGAGGACTGTTCTCTGGAAACACCATATATTTT | CASSRGLFSGNTIYF
TRBJ2-5 | NA | TRBV9 | NA | TGTGCCAGCAGCGTAGTTGGGGGTCTCGGAGAGACCCAGTACTTC | CASSVVGGLGETQYF
TRBJ1-2 | NA | TRBV9 | NA | TGTGCCAGCAGCGTAGGATCCGGAGGAGGTGGCTACACCTTC | CASSVGSGGGGYTF
TRBJ1-1 | once | TRBV19 | NA | TGTGCCAGTAGTATAGAGGAGCTACCCTTCACTGAAGCTTTCTTT | CASSIEELPFTEAFF
TRBJ1-1 | NA | TRBV2 | TRBD1 | TGTGCCAGCAGTGATGCAGGGGGTGGGGGACGCTCTGAAGCTTTCTTT | CASSDAGGGGRSEAFF
TRBJ2-2 | NA | TRBV27 | TRBD1 | TGTGCCAGCAGGCCCAGCTGGGACAGCTCCCCCGGGGAGCTGTTTTTT | CASRPSWDSSPGELFF
TRBJ2-5 | NA | TRBV10-1 | NA | TGCGCCAGCAGTGACGTTCTGGGGTCGTACCAAGAGACCCAGTACTTC | CASSDVLGSYQETQYF
TRBJ1-1 | NA | TRBV7-9 | NA | TGTGCCAGCAGCTTAGCAATGTTGGTTGGCACTGAAGCTTTCTTT | CASSLAMLVGTEAFF
TRBJ2-7 | NA | TRBV27 | NA | TGTGCCAGCACTCCTACACGGGAGGGGGCCAACGAGCAGTACTTC | CASTPTREGANEQYF
TRBJ2-1 | NA | TRBV28 | TRBD1 | TGTGCCAGCTCCGGGACAGGGAGCTACAATGAGCAGTTCTTC | CASSGTGSYNEQFF
TRBJ1-4 | NA | TRBV5-1 | NA | TGCGCCAGCAGCTTGGAATGGGGGCTGGGGGAAAAACTGTTTTTT | CASSLEWGLGEKLFF
TRBJ2-4 | NA | TRBV4-3 | TRBD2 | TGCGCCAGCAGCCCGTTCGGGTGGGCTAGCGGGAGTTCGGGCGGGAACATTCAGTACTTC | CASSPFGWASGSSGGNIQYF
TRBJ2-2 | once | TRBV29-1 | TRBD1 | TGCAGCCTTGGACAGGGGTATCCCGGGGAGCTGTTTTTT | CSLGQGYPGELFF
TRBJ2-6 | NA | TRBV15 | NA | TGTGCCACCAGCCGAAGAGCTATCTGGGACACGGGCTCTGGGGCCAACGTCCTGACTTTC | CATSRRAIWDTGSGANVLTF
TRBJ2-1 | NA | TRBV9 | NA | TGTGCCAGCAGCGCCTTGAGCGGGCGGGCCAATGAGCAGTTCTTC | CASSALSGRANEQFF
TRBJ2-1 | NA | TRBV7-9 | NA | TGTGCCAGCACCGACAGTTACAATGAGCAGTTCTTC | CASTDSYNEQFF
TRBJ2-7 | NA | TRBV5-1 | TRBD1 | TGCGCCAGCAGCTTCCAGGGGGCGAACGAGCAGTACTTC | CASSFQGANEQYF
TRBJ1-1 | NA | TRBV10-3 | NA | TGTGCCATCAGTGAGTCGCAGGGTCGGACTGAAGCTTTCTTT | CAISESQGRTEAFF
TRBJ2-7 | NA | TRBV14 | NA | TGTGCCAGCAGCCAAGATTTTTTCTCTTACGAGCAGTACTTC | CASSQDFFSYEQYF
TRBJ1-3 | once | TRBV4-3 | NA | TGCGCCAGCAGCCAAGAAGAGAGGTACGGATTTTCTGGAAACACCATATATTTT | CASSQEERYGFSGNTIYF
TRBJ2-3 | NA | TRBV7-3 | NA | TGTGCCAGCAGCTTAATGTTGAGAGATACGCAGTATTTT | CASSLMLRDTQYF
TRBJ2-2 | NA | TRBV7-2 | NA | TGTGCCAGCAGCTTACTAACCATGATTACGGGCGGGGAGCTGTTTTTT | CASSLLTMITGGELFF
TRBJ2-5 | NA | TRBV4-2 | TRBD1 | TGTGCCAGCAGCCAACTCCCGTGGGACAGGGTAGGAGAGACCCAGTACTTC | CASSQLPWDRVGETQYF
TRBJ2-1 | NA | TRBV7-3 | TRBD2 | TGTGCCAGCAGCCCAGCGGGAGTGGGGGACAATGAGCAGTTCTTC | CASSPAGVGDNEQFF
TRBJ2-7 | NA | TRBV4-2 | NA | TGTGCCAGCAGCCAAGATCTTGAAGGGAGACGGCACGAGCAGTACTTC | CASSQDLEGRRHEQYF
TRBJ2-2 | NA | TRBV7-8 | NA | TGTGCCAGCAGCTCGAGAGGACAGCTCACCGGGGAGCTGTTTTTT | CASSSRGQLTGELFF
TRBJ1-1 | NA | TRBV27 | TRBD1 | TGTGCCAGCAGTTTCCATCCCGACAGGGGGCCCACTGAAGCTTTCTTT | CASSFHPDRGPTEAFF
TRBJ2-5 | NA | TRBV2 | NA | TGTGCCAGCAGTGAAGGGCTGGGGGAGACCCAGTACTTC | CASSEGLGETQYF
TRBJ2-5 | NA | TRBV5-4 | NA | TGTGCCAGCAGCGACGCTCAAGGACAGACACCTGAGACCCAGTACTTC | CASSDAQGQTPETQYF
TRBJ2-2 | NA | TRBV7-7 | TRBD1 | TGTGCCAGCAGCCCACCGGGACAGCTAAACACCGGGGAGCTGTTTTTT | CASSPPGQLNTGELFF
TRBJ2-3 | NA | TRBV9 | TRBD1 | TGTGCCAGCAGCCCTCCAGGGACAGGTCGGAGGGATACGCAGTATTTT | CASSPPGTGRRDTQYF
TRBJ2-3 | NA | TRBV7-9 | NA | TGTGCCAGCAGCCCCCCAGTACCCCCGAGCACAGATACGCAGTATTTT | CASSPPVPPSTDTQYF
TRBJ1-1 | NA | TRBV4-3 | NA | TGCGCCAGCAGCTCAGGGTATGGGAGCACTGAAGCTTTCTTT | CASSSGYGSTEAFF